This is a list of T cell receptor beta chains from one sample in a study of vaccination and CD4 T cells after COVID-19. TCRdb itself ran the PCR reads through MiXCR, one entry per CDR3 protein. In the table there are about 11,000 distinct CDR3 sequences, around 70% of which are singletons. Antigens for these TCRs are unknown. Sequencing was performed on CD4+ T cells from blood, cultured in vitro. The receptors were sampled from a human donor who had recovered from COVID-19. Both conserved end residues are trimmed from each CDR3. The D gene is left open where the match is weak.

D gene	V gene	J gene	CDR3 protein
.	TRBV20-1	TRBJ1-1	SARGGGGGHLFNTEAF
.	TRBV20-1	TRBJ1-3	SAGGGGNTIY
.	TRBV6-5	TRBJ1-2	ASSYSPGRGIWGYT
.	TRBV19	TRBJ2-7	ASSISSVKMHEQY
TRBD1	TRBV11-2	TRBJ2-7	ASSNPGQTSYEQY
.	TRBV20-1	TRBJ1-2	SAPIRGSGT
.	TRBV12-3/TRBV12-4	TRBJ2-3	ANSRVGFGDTQY
TRBD1	TRBV27	TRBJ1-5	ASSPDRGRQPQH
TRBD2	TRBV15	TRBJ2-1	ATSLSGRAGNEQF
.	TRBV7-9	TRBJ1-2	ASHGGGQANYGYT
TRBD2	TRBV20-1	TRBJ2-6	SASNFRTSVSSGANVLT
.	TRBV20-1	TRBJ1-5	SARGMGNQPQH
TRBD2	TRBV6-1	TRBJ2-7	ASSKGLAYYEQY
TRBD1	TRBV27	TRBJ2-7	ASRGGGTGSYEQY
.	TRBV6-2/TRBV6-3	TRBJ1-5	ASSYLQGHQPQH
.	TRBV7-6	TRBJ1-2	ASSLAGETDGYT
.	TRBV20-1	TRBJ1-2	SARAGISDYGYT
.	TRBV10-3	TRBJ1-1	AISFQENTEAF
TRBD2	TRBV6-1	TRBJ2-7	ASKTGLNTYEQY
.	TRBV20-1	TRBJ2-1	SARDGGDPNEQF
TRBD1	TRBV27	TRBJ1-2	ACGTGDPYGYT
.	TRBV6-5	TRBJ2-7	ASSYLYSYEQY
.	TRBV9	TRBJ1-1	ASSDGGRPAF
.	TRBV27	TRBJ1-5	ASKSDRFIQPQH
.	TRBV28	TRBJ2-7	ASRESAYEQY
.	TRBV7-3	TRBJ2-3	ASSLTGDTQY
.	TRBV6-1	TRBJ1-2	ASTLQEGGYT
TRBD2	TRBV7-2	TRBJ2-5	ASSQEVAGTQY
.	TRBV20-1	TRBJ1-5	SARGGNPNQPQH
.	TRBV7-2	TRBJ1-5	ASSLADRSNQPQH
.	TRBV6-1	TRBJ1-6	ASSRGQGAPLH
.	TRBV7-9	TRBJ2-1	ASSSQGGPGLEQF
TRBD1	TRBV20-1	TRBJ1-1	SARLDRLNTEAF
.	TRBV20-1	TRBJ2-5	SDSRGGGTQY
TRBD1	TRBV28	TRBJ1-5	ASSVTGVHNQPQH
TRBD1	TRBV15	TRBJ1-2	ATRYGTALYGYT
.	TRBV19	TRBJ1-5	ASSIRRNQPQH
TRBD1	TRBV6-1	TRBJ1-2	ASSDYRGRYT
.	TRBV6-1	TRBJ1-5	ASSPGGSQH
.	TRBV28	TRBJ2-5	ATLMALGTQY
TRBD1	TRBV28	TRBJ1-2	ATWTGSGYT
.	TRBV6-5	TRBJ2-7	AGSYNYEQY
.	TRBV7-9	TRBJ2-7	ASSSATYEQY
TRBD2	TRBV20-1	TRBJ2-3	SDDTPLAGYTDTQY
.	TRBV30	TRBJ2-1	AWSNGGDNEQF
.	TRBV20-1	TRBJ1-3	SARDPPGNTIY
TRBD2	TRBV7-3	TRBJ2-2	ASSLTAAGGPGGELF
.	TRBV7-9	TRBJ1-1	ASSLAVQANTEAF
.	TRBV6-1	TRBJ1-2	ASRTDGRRVGYT
.	TRBV15	TRBJ1-1	ATSRDGPRRRAF
.	TRBV7-9	TRBJ1-2	ASSPGTNLNYGYT
.	TRBV7-3	TRBJ1-2	ASSTGNT
.	TRBV20-1	TRBJ1-5	SAGGGLTMGQPQH
TRBD1	TRBV20-1	TRBJ2-1	RGGAGTGESEQF
TRBD1	TRBV10-3	TRBJ2-7	AISGGGAGSYEQY
.	TRBV6-1	TRBJ1-1	ASTREPGGGTEAF
.	TRBV28	TRBJ1-2	ASSWTGYGYT
.	TRBV6-4	TRBJ1-6	ASSDGDYSPLH